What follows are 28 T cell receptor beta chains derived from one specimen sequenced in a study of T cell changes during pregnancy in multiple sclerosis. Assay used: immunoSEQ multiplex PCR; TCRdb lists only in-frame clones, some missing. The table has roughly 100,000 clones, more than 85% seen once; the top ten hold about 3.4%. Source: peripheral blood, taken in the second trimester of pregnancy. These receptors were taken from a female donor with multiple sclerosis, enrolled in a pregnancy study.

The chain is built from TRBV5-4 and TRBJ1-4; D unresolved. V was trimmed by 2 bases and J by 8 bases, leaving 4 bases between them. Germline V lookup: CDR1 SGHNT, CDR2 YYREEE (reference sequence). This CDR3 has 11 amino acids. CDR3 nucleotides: TGTGCCAGCAGCTTTGGCGAAAAACTGTTTTTT. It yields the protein CASSFGEKLFF.

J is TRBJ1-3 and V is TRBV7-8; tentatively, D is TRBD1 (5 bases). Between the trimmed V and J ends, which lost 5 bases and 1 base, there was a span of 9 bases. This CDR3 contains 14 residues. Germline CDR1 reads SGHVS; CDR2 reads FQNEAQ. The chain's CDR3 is CASSRGTSGNTIYF. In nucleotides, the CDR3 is TGTGCCAGCAGCCGCGGGACTTCTGGAAACACCATATATTTT. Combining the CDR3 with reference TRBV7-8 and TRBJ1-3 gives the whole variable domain GAGVSQSPRYKVAKRGQDVALRCDPISGHVSLFWYQQALGQGPEFLTYFQNEAQLDKSGLPSDRFFAERPEGSVSTLKIQRTQQEDSAVYLCASSRGTSGNTIYFGEGSWLTVV.

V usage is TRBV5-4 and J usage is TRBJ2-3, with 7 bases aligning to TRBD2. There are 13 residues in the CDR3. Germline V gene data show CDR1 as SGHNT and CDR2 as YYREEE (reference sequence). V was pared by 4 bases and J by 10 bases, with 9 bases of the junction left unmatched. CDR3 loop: CASSPGAGRAQYF. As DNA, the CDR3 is TGTGCCAGCAGCCCCGGAGCAGGGAGGGCGCAGTATTTT.

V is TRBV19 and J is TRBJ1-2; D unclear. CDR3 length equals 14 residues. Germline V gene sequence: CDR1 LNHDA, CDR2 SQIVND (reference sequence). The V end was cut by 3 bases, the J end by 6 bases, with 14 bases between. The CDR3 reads CASSMSGRLHGYTF. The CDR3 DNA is TGTGCCAGTAGTATGTCTGGCAGGCTCCATGGCTACACCTTC.

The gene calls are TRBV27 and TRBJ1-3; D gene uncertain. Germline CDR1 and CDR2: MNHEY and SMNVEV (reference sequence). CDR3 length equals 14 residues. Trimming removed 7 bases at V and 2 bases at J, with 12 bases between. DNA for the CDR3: TGTGCCAGCACTCCCCGGAGGACTGGAAACACCATATATTTT. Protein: CASTPRRTGNTIYF.

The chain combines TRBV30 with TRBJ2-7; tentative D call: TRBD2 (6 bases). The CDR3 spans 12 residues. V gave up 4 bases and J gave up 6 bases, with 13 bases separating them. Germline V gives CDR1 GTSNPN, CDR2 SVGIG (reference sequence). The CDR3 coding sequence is TGTGCCTGGACGGGTCTCGGGAGCGAGCAGTACTTC. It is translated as CAWTGLGSEQYF.

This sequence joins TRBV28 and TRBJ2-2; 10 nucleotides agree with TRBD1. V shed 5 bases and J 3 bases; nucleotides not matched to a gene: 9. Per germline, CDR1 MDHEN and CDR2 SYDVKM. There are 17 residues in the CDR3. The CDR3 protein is CASSGAMGTGDTGELFF. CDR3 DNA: TGTGCCAGCAGTGGGGCCATGGGGACAGGGGACACCGGGGAGCTGTTTTTT.

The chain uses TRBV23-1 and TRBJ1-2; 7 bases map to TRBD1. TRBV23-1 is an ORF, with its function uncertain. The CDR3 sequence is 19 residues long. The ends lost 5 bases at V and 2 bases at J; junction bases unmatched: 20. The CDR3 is CASSGPSGAGGRDNYGYTF. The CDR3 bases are TGCGCCAGCAGTGGGCCATCTGGAGCAGGGGGTAGGGACAACTATGGCTACACCTTC.

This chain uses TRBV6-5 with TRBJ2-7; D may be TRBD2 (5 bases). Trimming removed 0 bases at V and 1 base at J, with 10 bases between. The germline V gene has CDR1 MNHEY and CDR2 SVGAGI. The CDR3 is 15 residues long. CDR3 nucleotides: TGTGCCAGCAGTTACTCTAGCGCCCAATCCTACGAGCAGTACTTC. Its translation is CASSYSSAQSYEQYF.

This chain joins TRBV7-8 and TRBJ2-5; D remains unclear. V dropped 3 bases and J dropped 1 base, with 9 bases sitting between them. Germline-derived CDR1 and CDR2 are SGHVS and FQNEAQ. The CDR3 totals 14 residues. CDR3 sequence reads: CASSLSQFQETQYF. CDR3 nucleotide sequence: TGTGCCAGCAGCTTGTCGCAGTTCCAAGAGACCCAGTACTTC.

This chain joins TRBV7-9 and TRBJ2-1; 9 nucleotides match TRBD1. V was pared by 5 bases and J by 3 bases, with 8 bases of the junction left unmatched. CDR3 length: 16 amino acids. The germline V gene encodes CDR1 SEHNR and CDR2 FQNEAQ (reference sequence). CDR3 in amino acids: CASSPRQGGFYNEQFF. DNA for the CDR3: TGTGCCAGCAGCCCCAGACAGGGGGGTTTCTACAATGAGCAGTTCTTC.

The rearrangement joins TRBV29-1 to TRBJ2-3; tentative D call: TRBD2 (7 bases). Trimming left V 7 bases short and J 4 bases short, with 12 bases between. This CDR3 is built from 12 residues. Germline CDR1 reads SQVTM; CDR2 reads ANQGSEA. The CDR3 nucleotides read TGCAGCGCTAGGGGGGGACCAGATACGCAGTATTTT. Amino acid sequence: CSARGGPDTQYF.

The CDR3 reads CASSFVGQGIEQYF. CDR3 nucleotide sequence: TGTGCCAGCAGTTTCGTGGGACAGGGAATCGAGCAGTACTTC. The chain links TRBV27 to TRBJ2-7, with 9 bases identical to TRBD1. Losses at the gene ends were 3 bases for V and 6 bases for J; bases not matched to a gene: 6. The CDR3 length is 14 residues. CDR1 and CDR2 from the germline V gene are MNHEY and SMNVEV (reference sequence).

CDR3 bases: TGTGCCAGCAGTTACTCGGGAGGGGCCACAGATACGCAGTATTTT. This gives the protein CASSYSGGATDTQYF. V and J are TRBV6-5 and TRBJ2-3; 7 nucleotides align to TRBD2. The CDR3 sequence is 15 residues long. V was pared by 0 bases and J by 2 bases, with 2 bases of the junction left unmatched. CDR1 and CDR2 from the germline V gene are MNHEY and SVGAGI.

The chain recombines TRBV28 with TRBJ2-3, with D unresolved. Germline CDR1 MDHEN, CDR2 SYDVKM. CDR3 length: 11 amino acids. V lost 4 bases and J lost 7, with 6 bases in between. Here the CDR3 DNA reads TGTGCCAGCAGTTCTCCCCATACGCAGTATTTT. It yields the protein CASSSPHTQYF.

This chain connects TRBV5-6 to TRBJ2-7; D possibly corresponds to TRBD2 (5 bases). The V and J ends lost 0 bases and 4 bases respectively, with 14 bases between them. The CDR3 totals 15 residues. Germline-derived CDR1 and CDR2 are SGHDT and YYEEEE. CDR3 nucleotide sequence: TGTGCCAGCAGCTTGGGTGCTAGCCGAGCGTACGAGCAGTACTTC. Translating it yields CASSLGASRAYEQYF.

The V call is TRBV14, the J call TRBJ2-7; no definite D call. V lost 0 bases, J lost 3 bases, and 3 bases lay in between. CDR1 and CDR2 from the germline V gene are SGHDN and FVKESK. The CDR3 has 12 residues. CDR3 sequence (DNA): TGTGCCAGCAGCCAAGACCGCTACGAGCAGTACTTC. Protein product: CASSQDRYEQYF.

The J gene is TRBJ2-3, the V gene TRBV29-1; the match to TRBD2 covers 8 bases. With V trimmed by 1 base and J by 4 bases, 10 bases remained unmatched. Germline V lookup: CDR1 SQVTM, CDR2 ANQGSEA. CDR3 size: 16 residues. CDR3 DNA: TGCAGCGTTGAAGGGTCGAGCGGGAGTATCCCAGATACGCAGTATTTT. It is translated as CSVEGSSGSIPDTQYF.

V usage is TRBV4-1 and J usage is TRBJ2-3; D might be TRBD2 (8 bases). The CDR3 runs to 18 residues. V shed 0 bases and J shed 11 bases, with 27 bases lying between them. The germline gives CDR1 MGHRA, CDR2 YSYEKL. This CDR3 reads CASSQDSKGAGGLGLQYF. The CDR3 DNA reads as TGCGCCAGCAGCCAAGATTCTAAGGGGGCGGGGGGACTAGGGTTGCAGTATTTT.

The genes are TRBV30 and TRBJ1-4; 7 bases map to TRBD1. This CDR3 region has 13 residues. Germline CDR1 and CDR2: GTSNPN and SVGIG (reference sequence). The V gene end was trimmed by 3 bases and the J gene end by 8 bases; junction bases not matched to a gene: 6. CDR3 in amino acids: CAWRGQEQEKLFF. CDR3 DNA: TGTGCCTGGAGAGGACAGGAACAAGAAAAACTGTTTTTT.

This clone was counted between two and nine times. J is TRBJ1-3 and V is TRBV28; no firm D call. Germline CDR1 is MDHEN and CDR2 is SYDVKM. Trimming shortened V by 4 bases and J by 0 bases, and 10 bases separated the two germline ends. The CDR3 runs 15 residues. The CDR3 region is CASSSSGSSGNTIYF. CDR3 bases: TGTGCCAGCAGTTCCTCCGGGTCCTCTGGAAACACCATATATTTT.

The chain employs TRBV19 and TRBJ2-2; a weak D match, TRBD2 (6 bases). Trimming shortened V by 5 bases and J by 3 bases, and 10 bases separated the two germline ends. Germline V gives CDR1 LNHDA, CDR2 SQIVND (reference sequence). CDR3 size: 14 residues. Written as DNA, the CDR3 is TGTGCCAGTAGTCGGGACTCTTACACCGGGGAGCTGTTTTTT. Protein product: CASSRDSYTGELFF.

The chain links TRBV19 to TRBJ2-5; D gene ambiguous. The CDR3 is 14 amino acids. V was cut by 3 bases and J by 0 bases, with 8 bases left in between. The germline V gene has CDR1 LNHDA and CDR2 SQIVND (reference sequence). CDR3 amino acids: CASSMSTYQETQYF. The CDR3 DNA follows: TGTGCCAGTAGTATGTCGACTTACCAAGAGACCCAGTACTTC. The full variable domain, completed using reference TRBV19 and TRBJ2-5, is DGGITQSPKYLFRKEGQNVTLSCEQNLNHDAMYWYRQDPGQGLRLIYYSQIVNDFQKGDIAEGYSVSREKKESFPLTVTSAQKNPTAFYLCASSMSTYQETQYFGPGTRLLVL.

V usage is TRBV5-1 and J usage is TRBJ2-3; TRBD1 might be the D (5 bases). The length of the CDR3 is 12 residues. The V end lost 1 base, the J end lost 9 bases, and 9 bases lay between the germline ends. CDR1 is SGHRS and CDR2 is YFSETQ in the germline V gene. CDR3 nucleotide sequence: TGCGCCAGCAGCTTGAAGGGGTCCACGCAGTATTTT. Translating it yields CASSLKGSTQYF. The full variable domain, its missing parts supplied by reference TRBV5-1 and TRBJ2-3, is KAGVTQTPRYLIKTRGQQVTLSCSPISGHRSVSWYQQTPGQGLQFLFEYFSETQRNKGNFPGRFSGRQFSNSRSEMNVSTLELGDSALYLCASSLKGSTQYFGPGTRLTVL.

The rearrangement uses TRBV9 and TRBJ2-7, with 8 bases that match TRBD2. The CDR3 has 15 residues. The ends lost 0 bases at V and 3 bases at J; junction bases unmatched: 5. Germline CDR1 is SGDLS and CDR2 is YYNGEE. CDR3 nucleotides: TGTGCCAGCAGCGTAGGAGGACTAGCAGGCTACGAGCAGTACTTC. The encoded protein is CASSVGGLAGYEQYF.

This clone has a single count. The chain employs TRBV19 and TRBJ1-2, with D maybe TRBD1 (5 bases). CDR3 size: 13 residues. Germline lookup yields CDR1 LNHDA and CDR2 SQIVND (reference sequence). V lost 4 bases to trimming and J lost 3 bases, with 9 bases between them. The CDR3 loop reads CASSTTVDYGYTF. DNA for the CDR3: TGTGCCAGTAGTACGACAGTGGACTATGGCTACACCTTC.

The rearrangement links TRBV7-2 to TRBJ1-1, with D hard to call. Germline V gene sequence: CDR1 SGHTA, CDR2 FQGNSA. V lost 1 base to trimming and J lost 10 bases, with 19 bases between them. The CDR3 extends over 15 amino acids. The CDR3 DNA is TGTGCCAGCAGCTTAGGTCTGGGATCGGGGAGGGCAGCTTTCTTT. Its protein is CASSLGLGSGRAAFF.

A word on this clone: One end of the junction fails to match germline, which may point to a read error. The CDR3: CASSLAQGYEQYF. In nucleotides, the CDR3 is TGTGCTAGCAGCTTAGCACAGGGCTACGAGCAGTACTTC. The rearrangement uses TRBV7-7 and TRBJ2-7; D may be TRBD1 (6 bases). There are 13 residues in the CDR3. Per the germline V gene, CDR1 is SSHAT and CDR2 is FNYEAQ (reference sequence).